What follows are 17 T cell receptor beta chains derived from one specimen sequenced in a study of blood T cell repertoires in COVID-19. Libraries were prepared by immunoSEQ multiplex PCR; TCRdb keeps only in-frame clonotypes and omits some of them. The sample yields about 80,000 clones, approximately 80% seen once. Specimen: peripheral blood. The source is an older woman with acute or convalescent COVID-19.

The chain links TRBV5-4 to TRBJ1-4, with D tentatively TRBD1 (5 bases). The germline V and J ends were trimmed by 0 bases and 6 bases, with 12 bases remaining between them. This CDR3 spans 15 amino acids. The germline V gene has CDR1 SGHNT and CDR2 YYREEE (reference sequence). CDR3 bases: TGTGCCAGCAGCTTGGGGGGCAGGGTGGATGAAAAACTGTTTTTT. It is translated as CASSLGGRVDEKLFF.

This chain links TRBV9 with TRBJ1-3, with D unresolved. The CDR3 runs to 16 residues. The germline gives CDR1 SGDLS, CDR2 YYNGEE. Trimming removed 3 bases from V and 0 bases from J, with 13 bases in between. Here the CDR3 DNA reads TGTGCCAGCAGCGCGACGTCAGGATTCTCTGGAAACACCATATATTTT. Translation gives CASSATSGFSGNTIYF.

The genes are TRBV2 and TRBJ2-5, with 9 bases matching TRBD1. Germline V gene sequence: CDR1 SNHLY, CDR2 FYNNEI. Trimming cost V 4 bases and J 1 base; bases outside gene matches: 4. The CDR3 length is 15 residues. For the CDR3, the DNA is TGTGCCAGCAGTGGCGGGACAGGGACCCAAGAGACCCAGTACTTC. It translates to CASSGGTGTQETQYF.

The V gene is TRBV29-1, the J gene TRBJ2-7, with 10 bases aligning to TRBD2. With V trimmed by 8 bases and J by 5 bases, 9 bases remained unmatched. Germline V gene sequence: CDR1 SQVTM, CDR2 ANQGSEA. The CDR3 spans 13 residues. The CDR3 reads CSCIALAGDEQYF. CDR3 nucleotide sequence: TGCAGCTGCATCGCCCTAGCGGGAGACGAGCAGTACTTC.

V gene TRBV6-1 combines with J gene TRBJ2-1, with 7 bases identical to TRBD2. The CDR3 is made up of 19 amino acids. Trimming took 1 base from V and 6 from J; bases not matched to a gene: 18. Germline CDR1 and CDR2: MNHNS and SASEGT. The CDR3 region is CASSEGGLIGTGGLNEQFF. The CDR3 DNA follows: TGTGCCAGCAGTGAAGGGGGGTTAATCGGTACGGGAGGTCTCAATGAGCAGTTCTTC.

The genes are TRBV5-1 and TRBJ2-2, with a tentative D call TRBD1 (5 bases). CDR1 is SGHRS and CDR2 is YFSETQ in the germline V gene. Trimming left V 4 bases short and J 6 bases short, with 10 bases between. The CDR3 runs 13 residues. The CDR3 DNA sequence: TGCGCCAGCAGCGCAATACAGGCCGGGGAGCTGTTTTTT. It codes for CASSAIQAGELFF.

The V and J genes are TRBV14 and TRBJ2-1; 10 nucleotides align to TRBD2. Germline trimming cut 4 bases from V and 11 bases from J; bases unmatched to any gene: 14. The length of the CDR3 is 16 residues. Per germline, CDR1 SGHDN and CDR2 FVKESK. This CDR3 reads CASSLPGLALVGKQFF. The CDR3 DNA sequence: TGTGCCAGCAGCCTGCCGGGACTAGCGCTCGTTGGGAAGCAGTTCTTC.

V is TRBV19 and J is TRBJ2-5; 11 bases are a match to TRBD2. The CDR3 length is 20 residues. Germline CDR1 and CDR2: LNHDA and SQIVND (reference sequence). The V and J ends lost 1 base and 2 bases, in that order; junction bases with no gene match: 15. CDR3 region: CASSIVGNAPGLAVQETQYF. CDR3 nucleotide sequence: TGTGCCAGTAGTATAGTAGGAAATGCGCCGGGACTAGCGGTACAAGAGACCCAGTACTTC.

A single count supports this clone. The V call is TRBV30, the J call TRBJ2-2, with TRBD1 matching 9 bases. This CDR3 contains 15 residues. Trimming removed 4 bases from V and 6 bases from J; junction bases left unmatched: 9. CDR1 and CDR2 (germline): GTSNPN, SVGIG (reference sequence). DNA for the CDR3: TGTGCCTGGAAACGCCGGGACAGGGTTCCCGGGGAGCTGTTTTTT. Protein: CAWKRRDRVPGELFF.

The chain carries TRBV18 and TRBJ2-4; tentative D call: TRBD2 (5 bases). V was pared by 2 bases and J by 8 bases, with 16 bases between. Germline loops: CDR1 KGHSH, CDR2 LQKENI. This CDR3 region has 15 residues. Here the CDR3 DNA reads TGTGCCAGCTCACCAACGGGATGGGTGAGAGACATTCAGTACTTC. It specifies CASSPTGWVRDIQYF.

The chain joins TRBV27 to TRBJ2-5, with D perhaps TRBD1 (6 bases). The length of the CDR3 is 13 residues. V was trimmed by 8 bases and J by 5 bases, leaving 15 bases between them. From germline, CDR1 is MNHEY and CDR2 SMNVEV (reference sequence). The CDR3 protein is CASRGWGLETQYF. In nucleotides, the CDR3 is TGTGCCAGCCGAGGATGGGGGCTTGAGACCCAGTACTTC.

The chain is built from TRBV6-6 and TRBJ2-7; D is unresolved. The germline V gene has CDR1 MNHNY and CDR2 SVGAGI (reference sequence). Trimming took off 7 bases at V and 0 bases at J, with 13 bases between the two ends. The CDR3 covers 14 residues. CDR3 sequence reads: CASNRPSDSYEQYF. The CDR3 DNA reads TGTGCCAGCAATCGACCATCAGACTCCTACGAGCAGTACTTC.

The rearrangement links TRBV3-1 (or the pseudogene TRBV3-2) to TRBJ1-2; no firm D call. The CDR3 length is 15 residues. Per the germline V gene, CDR1 is LGHDT and CDR2 is YNNKEL (reference sequence). V was pared by 0 bases and J by 4 bases, with 12 bases between. The CDR3 sequence is CASSQEALGGYGYTF. DNA of the CDR3: TGTGCCAGCAGCCAAGAGGCCCTGGGAGGCTATGGCTACACCTTC.

The CDR3 here is CASRGPTYEQYF. CDR3 bases: TGTGCCAGCAGGGGCCCGACCTACGAGCAGTACTTC. The chain has TRBV12-3 or TRBV12-4 and TRBJ2-7; no firm D call. CDR3 length: 12 residues. V lost 6 bases, J lost 2 bases, and 8 bases lay in between.

The CDR3 nucleotides are TGCAGCGTTGATAGTAGCGGGAGAGGGGGGGATACGCAGTATTTT. Translation gives CSVDSSGRGGDTQYF. V gene TRBV29-1 combines with J gene TRBJ2-3, with 9 positions matching TRBD2. V dropped 3 bases and J dropped 6; count of bases not matched to a gene: 10. CDR1 and CDR2 (germline): SQVTM, ANQGSEA. The CDR3 is 15 amino acids.

The CDR3 coding sequence is TGTGCCAGCAGCTTAGGCGGGAGGGAGCAGTTCTTC. This encodes CASSLGGREQFF. J is TRBJ2-1 and V is TRBV7-3, with TRBD2 matching over 8 bases. The ends lost 2 bases at V and 10 bases at J; junction bases unmatched: 1. The germline V gene has CDR1 SGHTA and CDR2 FQGTGA. The CDR3 totals 12 residues.

The chain uses TRBV3-1 (or the pseudogene TRBV3-2) and TRBJ2-5; D possibly corresponds to TRBD1 (5 bases). The CDR3 is made up of 14 amino acids. Germline CDR1 reads LGHDT; CDR2 reads YNNKEL (reference sequence). Trimming removed 4 bases from V and 5 bases from J, with 14 bases in between. CDR3 nucleotide sequence: TGTGCCAGCAGCCTAAGGGCAGGGTGGGAGACCCAGTACTTC. Protein: CASSLRAGWETQYF.